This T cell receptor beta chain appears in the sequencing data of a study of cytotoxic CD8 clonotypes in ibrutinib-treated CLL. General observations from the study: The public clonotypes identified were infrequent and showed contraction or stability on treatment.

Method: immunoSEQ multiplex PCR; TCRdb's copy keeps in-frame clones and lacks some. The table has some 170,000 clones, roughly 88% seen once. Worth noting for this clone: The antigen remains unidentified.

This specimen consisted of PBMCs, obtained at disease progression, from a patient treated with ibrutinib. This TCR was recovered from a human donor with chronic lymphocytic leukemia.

The CDR3 here is CASSPLGLAGGPGELFF. Written as DNA, the CDR3 is TGTGCCAGCAGCCCCCTTGGCCTAGCGGGAGGGCCCGGGGAGCTGTTTTTT. The chain couples TRBV5-4 to TRBJ2-2, with 12 positions matching TRBD2. Germline CDR1 and CDR2: SGHNT and YYREEE (reference sequence). After removal of 4 bases from V and 6 bases from J, the junction contained 10 bases not matched to a gene. The CDR3 sequence is 17 residues long.